This T cell receptor (beta chain) came from a study of beta chain features in type 1 diabetes. Study-wide findings and caveats: Among all four CD4+ subsets, Type 1 diabetes patients had TCRB CDR3s that were moderately but significantly shorter. HLA effects on TCRB rearrangement stayed unresolved here.

This CDR3 has 16 residues. The V end lost 0 bases, the J end lost 6 bases, and 18 bases lay between the germline ends. Germline-derived CDR1 and CDR2 are MGHRA and YSYEKL. Sequencing targeted expressed TCRB transcripts, as all isolated RNA had been reverse transcribed. TCRdb's table, derived via immunoSEQ multiplex PCR, lists solely in-frame clones and lacks some. This repertoire shows some 240,000 clones, approximately 16% found once; its top ten account for 0.085%. Note on this clone: Its antigen is as yet unknown.

The rearrangement uses TRBV4-1 and TRBJ2-7; TRBD2 might be the D (6 bases). The sequencing input was naive CD4+ T cells from blood. This clonotype was sampled from a man between 25 and 39 years old with type 1 diabetes. Written as DNA, the CDR3 is TGCGCCAGCAGCCAAGAAACGTGGGAGGAGCTAGTCGAGCAGTACTTC. Translating gives CASSQETWEELVEQYF.